The subject of this entry is one T cell receptor (beta chain). Its antigen remains unidentified. This record belongs to a study of regulatory and conventional T cells in RAG deficiency. Libraries were prepared by immunoSEQ multiplex PCR; TCRdb keeps only in-frame clonotypes and omits some of them. Among about 9,500 clones listed, around 89% were seen once. The sorted regulatory T cells were CD4+, CD25-high and CD127-low, with genomic DNA sequenced. Germline V gene lookup returns CDR1 MNHNY and CDR2 SVGAGI (reference sequence). CDR3 size: 12 residues. V was clipped by 3 bases and J by 2 bases, with 5 bases between them. Study-level findings and limits: Other subsets showed about 10-fold reductions, but Treg unique TCR beta sequences fell 75 to 100-fold in these patients. Sorted Omenn CD25-high CD127-low cells may not be bona fide Tregs. Control T-cell subsets had markedly higher Shannon entropy and lower Simpson indices than RAG-deficient patients.

These data were also reused for a study on regulatory T cells. Per that study: Amplification used 52 TRBV primers and 13 TRBJ primers. Skewed V and J usage and few unique V-J pairs marked patient repertoires, most in Tregs.

The sequence came from a human donor in good health. The sequenced sample was Tregs sorted from blood. V gene TRBV6-6 combines with J gene TRBJ2-7; the D is unclear. The DNA of the CDR3 is TGTGCCAGCAGTTATCATACCTACGAGCAGTACTTC. This gives the protein CASSYHTYEQYF.